This TCR beta chain was recovered during a study of metastatic and nonmetastatic thyroid tumors. This clone appeared a few times. TCRdb used MiXCR to call clones anew from the PCR reads. The sample has 15,000 to 20,000 clones; about 34% are singletons. CDR3 length: 13 amino acids. V lost 0 bases to trimming and J lost 3 bases, with 6 bases between them. CDR1 and CDR2 from the germline V gene are MNHNS and SASEGT. Treatment of any kind had been given to no patient before thyroid surgery. The sequenced sample consisted of tumor tissue. The genes are TRBV6-1 and TRBJ2-7; the D is unclear. The source of this sequence is a female donor with papillary thyroid cancer or a benign thyroid nodule (not recorded which). Some clones in this sample may be carry-over from other donors' samples. CDR3 residues: CASSEANSYEQYF. In DNA form, the CDR3 reads TGTGCCAGCAGTGAAGCAAATAGCTACGAGCAGTACTTC.